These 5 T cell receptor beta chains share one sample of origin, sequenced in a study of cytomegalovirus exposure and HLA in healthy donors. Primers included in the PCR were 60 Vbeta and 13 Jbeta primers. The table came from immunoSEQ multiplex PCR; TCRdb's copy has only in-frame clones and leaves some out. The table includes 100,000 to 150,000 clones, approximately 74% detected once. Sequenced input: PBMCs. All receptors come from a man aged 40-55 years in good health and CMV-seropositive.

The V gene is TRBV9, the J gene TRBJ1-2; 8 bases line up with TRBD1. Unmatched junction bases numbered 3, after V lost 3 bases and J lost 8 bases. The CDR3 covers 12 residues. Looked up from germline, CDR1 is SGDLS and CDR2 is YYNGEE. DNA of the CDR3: TGTGCCAGCAGCGGGACAGGGCACGGCTACACCTTC. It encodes CASSGTGHGYTF.

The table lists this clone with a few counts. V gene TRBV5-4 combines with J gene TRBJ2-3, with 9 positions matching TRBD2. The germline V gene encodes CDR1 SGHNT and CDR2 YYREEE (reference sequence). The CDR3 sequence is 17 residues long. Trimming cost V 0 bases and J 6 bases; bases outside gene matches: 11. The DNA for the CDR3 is TGTGCCAGCAGCTTGGGTTGGGGCGGGGGGGGCGCGGATACGCAGTATTTT. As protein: CASSLGWGGGGADTQYF.

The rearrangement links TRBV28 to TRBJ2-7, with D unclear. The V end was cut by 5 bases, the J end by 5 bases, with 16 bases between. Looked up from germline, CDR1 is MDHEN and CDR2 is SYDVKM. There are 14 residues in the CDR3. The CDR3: CASSPLDLVDEQYF. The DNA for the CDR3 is TGTGCCAGCAGTCCCCTAGACTTAGTTGACGAGCAGTACTTC.

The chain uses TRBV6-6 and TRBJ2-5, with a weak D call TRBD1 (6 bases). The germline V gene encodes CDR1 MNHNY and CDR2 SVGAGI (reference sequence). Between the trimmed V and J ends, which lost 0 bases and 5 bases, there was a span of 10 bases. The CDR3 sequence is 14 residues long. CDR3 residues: CASSYSDRSETQYF. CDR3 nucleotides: TGTGCCAGCAGTTACTCCGACAGGTCGGAGACCCAGTACTTC.

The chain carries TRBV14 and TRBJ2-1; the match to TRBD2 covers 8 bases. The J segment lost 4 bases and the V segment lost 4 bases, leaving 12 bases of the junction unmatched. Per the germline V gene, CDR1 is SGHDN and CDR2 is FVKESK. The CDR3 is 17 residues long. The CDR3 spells CASSPWSGGSNYNEQFF. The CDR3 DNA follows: TGTGCCAGCAGCCCCTGGAGCGGGGGATCCAATTACAATGAGCAGTTCTTC. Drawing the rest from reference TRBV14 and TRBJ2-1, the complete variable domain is EAGVTQFPSHSVIEKGQTVTLRCDPISGHDNLYWYRRVMGKEIKFLLHFVKESKQDESGMPNNRFLAERTGGTYSTLKVQPAELEDSGVYFCASSPWSGGSNYNEQFFGPGTRLTVL.